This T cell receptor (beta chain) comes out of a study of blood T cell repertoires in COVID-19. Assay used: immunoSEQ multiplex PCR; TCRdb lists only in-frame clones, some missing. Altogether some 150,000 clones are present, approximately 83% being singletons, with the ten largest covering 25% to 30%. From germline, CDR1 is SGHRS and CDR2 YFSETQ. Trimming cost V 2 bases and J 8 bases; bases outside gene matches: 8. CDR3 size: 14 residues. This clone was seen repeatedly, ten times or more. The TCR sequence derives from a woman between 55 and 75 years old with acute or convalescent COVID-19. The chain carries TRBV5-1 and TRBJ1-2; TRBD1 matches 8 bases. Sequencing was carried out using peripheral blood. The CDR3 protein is CASSFDGTGRGYTF. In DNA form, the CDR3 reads TGCGCCAGCAGCTTCGACGGGACAGGCAGAGGCTACACCTTC.